This TCR beta chain was profiled in a study of T cells in lung cancer brain metastases. Notes on this clone: Its antigen is unidentified.

Resection was for synchronous oligometastatic disease or a late solitary brain metastasis recurrence. Guided by marked H&E slides, tumor areas were macrodissected from roughly 5 unstained, deparaffinized approximately 11 um sections. General study results and limits: The complete infiltrating T cell repertoire may not have been retrieved from FFPE.

The CDR3 consists of 15 residues. The germline CDR1 and CDR2 sequences are KGHSH and LQKENI. Trimming took 0 bases from V and 1 from J; bases not matched to a gene: 2. Measured with immunoSEQ multiplex PCR; TCRdb has only the in-frame clones, and not every one. The table has about 4,200 clones, 85% to 90% seen once. V is TRBV18 and J is TRBJ1-1; TRBD1 agrees at 7 bases. The sequencing input was tumor tissue from the primary lung tumor. This receptor was taken from a man aged 55 to 70 with non-small cell lung cancer. In nucleotides, the CDR3 is TGTGCCAGCTCACCACCCGGGACAGCGAACACTGAAGCTTTCTTT. Residues: CASSPPGTANTEAFF.